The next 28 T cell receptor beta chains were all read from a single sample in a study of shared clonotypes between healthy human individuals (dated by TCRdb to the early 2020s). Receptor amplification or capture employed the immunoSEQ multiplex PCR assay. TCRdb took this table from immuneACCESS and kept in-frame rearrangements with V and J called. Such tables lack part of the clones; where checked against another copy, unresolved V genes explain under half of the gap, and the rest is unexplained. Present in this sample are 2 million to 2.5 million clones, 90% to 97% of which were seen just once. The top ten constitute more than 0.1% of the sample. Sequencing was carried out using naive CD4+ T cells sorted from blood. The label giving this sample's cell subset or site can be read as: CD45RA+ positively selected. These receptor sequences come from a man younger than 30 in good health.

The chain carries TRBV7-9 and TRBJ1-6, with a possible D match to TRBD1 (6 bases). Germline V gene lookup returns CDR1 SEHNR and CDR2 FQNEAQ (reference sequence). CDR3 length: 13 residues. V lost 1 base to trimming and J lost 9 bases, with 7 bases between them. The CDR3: CASSLVGASPLHF. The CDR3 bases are TGTGCCAGCAGCTTAGTGGGGGCTTCACCCCTCCACTTT.

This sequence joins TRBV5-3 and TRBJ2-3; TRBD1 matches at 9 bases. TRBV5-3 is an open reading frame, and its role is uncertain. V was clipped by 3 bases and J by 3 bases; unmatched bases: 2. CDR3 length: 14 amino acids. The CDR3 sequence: CARSWDRETDTQYF. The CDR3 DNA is TGTGCCAGAAGCTGGGACAGGGAGACAGATACGCAGTATTTT.

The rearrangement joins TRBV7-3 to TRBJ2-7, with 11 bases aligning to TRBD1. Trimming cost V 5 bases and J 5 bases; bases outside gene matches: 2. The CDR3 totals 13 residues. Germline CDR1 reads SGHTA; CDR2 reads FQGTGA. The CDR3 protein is CASSRTGGDEQYF. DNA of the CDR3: TGTGCCAGCAGCAGGACAGGGGGCGACGAGCAGTACTTC.

CDR3 amino acids: CASSRQGSFGNTIYF. The CDR3 bases are TGTGCCAGCAGTCGTCAGGGGAGTTTCGGAAACACCATATATTTT. J is TRBJ1-3 and V is TRBV27; D is perhaps TRBD1 (6 bases). The V end was cut by 5 bases, the J end by 4 bases, with 15 bases between. This CDR3 region has 15 residues. Per germline, CDR1 MNHEY and CDR2 SMNVEV (reference sequence).

Written as DNA, the CDR3 is TGTGCCAGCAGCTCTGACCCGTCTCAGGAGCAGTACTTC. It is translated as CASSSDPSQEQYF. The rearrangement links TRBV5-4 to TRBJ2-7, with D uncertain. Germline lookup yields CDR1 SGHNT and CDR2 YYREEE (reference sequence). With 3 bases removed from V and 7 bases from J, the gap between germline ends came to 14 bases. The length of the CDR3 is 13 residues.

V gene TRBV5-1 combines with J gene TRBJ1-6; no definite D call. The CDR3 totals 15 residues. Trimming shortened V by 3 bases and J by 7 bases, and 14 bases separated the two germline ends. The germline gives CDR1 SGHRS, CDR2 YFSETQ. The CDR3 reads CASSSREGNNSPLHF. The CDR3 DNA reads TGCGCCAGCAGCTCTCGGGAGGGAAACAATTCACCCCTCCACTTT.

CDR3 protein: CASSPPELFF. The DNA of the CDR3 is TGTGCCAGCAGCCCACCTGAGCTGTTTTTT. The chain uses TRBV6-4 and TRBJ2-2; D uncertain. This CDR3 region has 10 residues. Trimming removed 6 bases at V and 11 bases at J, with 7 bases between. CDR1 and CDR2 from the germline V gene are MRHNA and SNTAGT.

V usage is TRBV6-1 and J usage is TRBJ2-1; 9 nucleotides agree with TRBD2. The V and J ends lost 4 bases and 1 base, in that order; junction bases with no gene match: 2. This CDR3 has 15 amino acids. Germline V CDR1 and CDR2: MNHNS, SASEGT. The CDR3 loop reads CASSASGASYNEQFF. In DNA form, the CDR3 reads TGTGCCAGCAGTGCTAGCGGGGCATCCTACAATGAGCAGTTCTTC.

CDR3 sequence (DNA): TGTGCCAGCAGTCGGGGAGGGGGGGGAGGCGAAAAACTGTTTTTT. It codes for CASSRGGGGGEKLFF. The chain uses TRBV6-5 and TRBJ1-4; possible D gene TRBD1, 6 bases. V lost 5 bases and J 8 bases, leaving 18 bases between the germline ends. This CDR3 has 15 amino acids. Per germline, CDR1 MNHEY and CDR2 SVGAGI.

CDR3 coding DNA: TGTGCCAGCAGTTACTCTCCGGGAGGGTGGGATACGCAGTATTTT. Its protein is CASSYSPGGWDTQYF. The V and J genes are TRBV6-5 and TRBJ2-3, with TRBD2 matching 8 bases. Germline lookup yields CDR1 MNHEY and CDR2 SVGAGI. V lost 0 bases, J lost 6 bases, and 5 bases stayed unmatched. The CDR3 spans 15 residues.

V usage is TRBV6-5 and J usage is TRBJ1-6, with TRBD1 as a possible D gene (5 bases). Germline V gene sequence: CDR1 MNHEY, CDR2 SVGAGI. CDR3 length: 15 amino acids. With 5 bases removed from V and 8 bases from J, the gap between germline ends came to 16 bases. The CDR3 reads CASSSIMGLHSPLHF. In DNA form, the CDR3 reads TGTGCCAGCAGTAGTATCATGGGGCTGCATTCACCCCTCCACTTT.

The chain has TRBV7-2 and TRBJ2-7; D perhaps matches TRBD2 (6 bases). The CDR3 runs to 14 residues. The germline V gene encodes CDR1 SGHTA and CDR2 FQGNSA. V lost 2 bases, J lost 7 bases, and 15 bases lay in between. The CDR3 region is CASSLLAGSGEQYF. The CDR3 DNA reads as TGTGCCAGCAGCTTATTAGCCGGGAGCGGGGAGCAGTACTTC.

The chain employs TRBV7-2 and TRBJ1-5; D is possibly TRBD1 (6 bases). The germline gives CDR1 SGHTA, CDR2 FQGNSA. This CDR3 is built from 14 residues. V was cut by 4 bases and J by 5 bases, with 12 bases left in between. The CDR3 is CASSSYKGDQPQHF. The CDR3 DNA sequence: TGTGCCAGCAGCTCGTATAAGGGGGATCAGCCCCAGCATTTT.

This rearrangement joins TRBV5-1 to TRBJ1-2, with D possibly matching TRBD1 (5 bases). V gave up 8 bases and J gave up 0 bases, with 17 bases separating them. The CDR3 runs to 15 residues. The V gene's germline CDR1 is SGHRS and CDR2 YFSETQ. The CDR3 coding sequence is TGCGCCAGTAAAGTCTCAGGGCTCGCTAACTATGGCTACACCTTC. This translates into CASKVSGLANYGYTF.

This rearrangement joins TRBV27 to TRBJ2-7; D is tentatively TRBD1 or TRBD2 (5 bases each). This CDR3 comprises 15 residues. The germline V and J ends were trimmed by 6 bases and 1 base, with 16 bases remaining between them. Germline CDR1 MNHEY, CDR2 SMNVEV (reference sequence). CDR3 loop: CASSMAGTGSYEQYF. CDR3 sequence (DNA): TGTGCCAGCAGCATGGCCGGGACGGGATCCTACGAGCAGTACTTC.

CDR3 nucleotide sequence: TGCGCCAGCAGCCATGCCCGCGGCAGCGAAACCTACGAGCAGTACTTC. This codes for CASSHARGSETYEQYF. The chain uses TRBV4-3 and TRBJ2-7; D remains unclear. There are 16 residues in the CDR3. The germline gives CDR1 LGHNA, CDR2 YSLEER. V was shortened by 3 bases and J by 2 bases, with 17 bases between the two germline ends.

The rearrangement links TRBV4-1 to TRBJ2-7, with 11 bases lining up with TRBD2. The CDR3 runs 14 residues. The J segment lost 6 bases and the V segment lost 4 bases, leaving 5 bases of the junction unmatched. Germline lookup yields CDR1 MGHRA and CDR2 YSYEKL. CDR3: CASSPWTSGFEQYF. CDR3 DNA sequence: TGCGCCAGCAGCCCCTGGACTAGCGGGTTCGAGCAGTACTTC.

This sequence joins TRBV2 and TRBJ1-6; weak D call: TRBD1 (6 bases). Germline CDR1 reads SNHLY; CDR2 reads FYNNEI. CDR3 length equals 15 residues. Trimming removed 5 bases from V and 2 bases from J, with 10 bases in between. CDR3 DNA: TGTGCCAGCAGTTTACAGGGCCCCTATAATTCACCCCTCCACTTT. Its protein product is CASSLQGPYNSPLHF.

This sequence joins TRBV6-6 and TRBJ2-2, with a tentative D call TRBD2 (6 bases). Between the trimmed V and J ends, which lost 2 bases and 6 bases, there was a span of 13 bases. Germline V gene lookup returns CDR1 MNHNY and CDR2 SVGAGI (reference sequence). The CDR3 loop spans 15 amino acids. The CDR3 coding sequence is TGTGCCAGCAGTTACAGAGCGGGTCCACCCGGGGAGCTGTTTTTT. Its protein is CASSYRAGPPGELFF.

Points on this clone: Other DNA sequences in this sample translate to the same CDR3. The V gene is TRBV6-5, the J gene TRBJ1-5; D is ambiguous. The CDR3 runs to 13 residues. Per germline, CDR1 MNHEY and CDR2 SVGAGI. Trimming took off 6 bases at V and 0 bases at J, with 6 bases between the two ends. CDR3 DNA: TGTGCCAGCAGAGGAGGTAGCAATCAGCCCCAGCATTTT. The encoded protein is CASRGGSNQPQHF.

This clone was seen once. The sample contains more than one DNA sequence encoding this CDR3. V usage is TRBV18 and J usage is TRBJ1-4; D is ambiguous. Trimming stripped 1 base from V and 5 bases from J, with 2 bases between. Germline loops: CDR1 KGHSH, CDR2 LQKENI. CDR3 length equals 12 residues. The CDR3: CASSPLNEKLFF. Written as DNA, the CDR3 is TGTGCCAGCTCACCACTAAATGAAAAACTGTTTTTT.

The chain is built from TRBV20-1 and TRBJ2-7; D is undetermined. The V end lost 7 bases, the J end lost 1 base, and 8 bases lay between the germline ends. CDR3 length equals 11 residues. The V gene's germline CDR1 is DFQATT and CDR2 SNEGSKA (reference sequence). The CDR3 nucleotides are TGCAGTGGCCTCGGGTCCTACGAGCAGTACTTC. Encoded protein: CSGLGSYEQYF.

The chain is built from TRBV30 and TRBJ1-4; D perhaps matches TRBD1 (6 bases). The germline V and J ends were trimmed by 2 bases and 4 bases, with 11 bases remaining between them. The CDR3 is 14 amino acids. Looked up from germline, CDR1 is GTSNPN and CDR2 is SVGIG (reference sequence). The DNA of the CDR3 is TGTGCCTGGAGTCGCAGAGGGGGTAATGAAAAACTGTTTTTT. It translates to CAWSRRGGNEKLFF. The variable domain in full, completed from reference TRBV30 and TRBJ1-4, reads SQTIHQWPATLVQPVGSPLSLECTVEGTSNPNLYWYRQAAGRGLQLLFYSVGIGQISSEVPQNLSASRPQDRQFILSSKKLLLSDSGFYLCAWSRRGGNEKLFFGSGTQLSVL.

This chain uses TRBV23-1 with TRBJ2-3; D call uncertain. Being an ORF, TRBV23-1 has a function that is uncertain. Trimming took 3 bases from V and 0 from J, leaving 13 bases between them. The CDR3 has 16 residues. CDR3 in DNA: TGCGCCAGCAGTCACCTACATCATGCCAGCACAGATACGCAGTATTTT. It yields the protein CASSHLHHASTDTQYF.

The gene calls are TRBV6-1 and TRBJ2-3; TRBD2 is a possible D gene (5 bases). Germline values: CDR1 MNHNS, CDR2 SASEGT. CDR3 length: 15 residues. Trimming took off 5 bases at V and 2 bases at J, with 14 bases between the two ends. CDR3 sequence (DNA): TGTGCCAGCAGTTTCAGCGGAACTAACACAGATACGCAGTATTTT. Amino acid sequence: CASSFSGTNTDTQYF.

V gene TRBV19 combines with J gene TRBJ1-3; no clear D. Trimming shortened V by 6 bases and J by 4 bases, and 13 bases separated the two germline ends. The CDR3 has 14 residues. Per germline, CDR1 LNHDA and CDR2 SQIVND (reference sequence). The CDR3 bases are TGTGCCAGTAGAGTTTCGCCCACAGGAAACACCATATATTTT. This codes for CASRVSPTGNTIYF.

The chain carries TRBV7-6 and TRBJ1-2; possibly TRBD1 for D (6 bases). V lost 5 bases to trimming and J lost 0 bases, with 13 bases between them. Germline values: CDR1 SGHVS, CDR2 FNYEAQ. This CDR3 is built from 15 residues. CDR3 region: CASSLQGGTNYGYTF. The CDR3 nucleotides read TGTGCCAGCAGCCTACAGGGAGGAACTAACTATGGCTACACCTTC.

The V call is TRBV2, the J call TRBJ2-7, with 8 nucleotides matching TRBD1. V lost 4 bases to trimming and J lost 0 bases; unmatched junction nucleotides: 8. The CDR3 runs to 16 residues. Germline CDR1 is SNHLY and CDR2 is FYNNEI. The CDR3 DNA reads TGTGCCAGCAGTGGTCTAGGGACAGGCCTCTCCTACGAGCAGTACTTC. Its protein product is CASSGLGTGLSYEQYF.